Following are 21 T cell receptor beta chains from one sample sequenced in a study of T cell clusters in autoimmune cytopenias. TRB amplification used approximately 250 ng of peripheral blood genomic DNA. TRB was amplified by touch-down multiplex PCR, primer pools A and B combined. TCRdb re-called the multiplex PCR reads and shows each CDR3 protein once, DNA omitted. This listing includes some 7,800 distinct CDR3 sequences. Sequences were obtained from peripheral blood. The receptors here all came from a human donor with an autoimmune cytopenia or autoimmune hepatitis (not recorded which).

J is TRBJ2-2 and V is TRBV20-1; TCRdb's D gene call, TRBD2, goes unchecked for lack of DNA. The length of the CDR3 is 16 residues. The germline V gene encodes CDR1 DFQATT and CDR2 SNEGSKA (reference sequence). The CDR3 reads CSASYSGRAGTGELFF.

According to its frequency, this clonotype is medium-sized. The chain employs TRBV5-5 and TRBJ2-3; absent DNA, TCRdb's TRBD2 call cannot be checked. CDR3 length: 16 residues. Germline V gene lookup returns CDR1 SGHKS and CDR2 YYEKEE (reference sequence). This CDR3 reads CASSLRLAGYTDTQYF.

V is TRBV19 and J is TRBJ1-5. The length of the CDR3 is 16 residues. Germline-derived CDR1 and CDR2 are LNHDA and SQIVND (reference sequence). This chain's CDR3 is CASSARTQVKGQPQHF.

The rearrangement uses TRBV19 and TRBJ1-1. The germline CDR1 and CDR2 sequences are LNHDA and SQIVND (reference sequence). The CDR3 is made up of 14 amino acids. The CDR3 region is CASSTSRGNTEAFF.

Measured by frequency, this clonotype is medium-sized. The chain is built from TRBV29-1 and TRBJ1-1; lacking DNA, the TRBD1 call made by TCRdb goes unchecked. Germline lookup yields CDR1 SQVTM and CDR2 ANQGSEA. This CDR3 has 12 residues. CDR3 loop: CSVDPGEGEAFF.

The chain has TRBV20-1 and TRBJ1-2; TCRdb outputs TRBD1, but without DNA this stays unchecked. Per the germline V gene, CDR1 is DFQATT and CDR2 is SNEGSKA (reference sequence). The CDR3 consists of 15 residues. The CDR3 protein is CSARPTGTANYGYTF.

The chain couples TRBV10-2 to TRBJ2-1; the TCRdb call, TRBD1, lacks DNA for checking. This CDR3 is built from 18 residues. Germline values: CDR1 WSHSY, CDR2 SAAADI. CDR3 loop: CASSVTSDLWTDYNEQFF.

J is TRBJ2-1 and V is TRBV19. The CDR3 contains 15 residues. CDR1 is LNHDA and CDR2 is SQIVND in the germline V gene (reference sequence). CDR3 sequence: CASSIGQRTYNEQFF. The full variable domain, rest sourced from reference TRBV19 and TRBJ2-1, is DGGITQSPKYLFRKEGQNVTLSCEQNLNHDAMYWYRQDPGQGLRLIYYSQIVNDFQKGDIAEGYSVSREKKESFPLTVTSAQKNPTAFYLCASSIGQRTYNEQFFGPGTRLTVL.

This clonotype is labeled medium-sized based on frequency. The chain couples TRBV19 to TRBJ2-7; TCRdb's assignment of TRBD1 cannot be checked, as there is no DNA. The CDR3 sequence is 14 residues long. The germline gives CDR1 LNHDA, CDR2 SQIVND (reference sequence). The CDR3 spells CASSTGTRTYEQYF.

This CDR3 reads CATSDLRDRADTQYF. The chain carries TRBV24-1 and TRBJ2-3; the D gene TCRdb calls, TRBD1, cannot be checked with no DNA. The CDR3 has 15 amino acids. Germline V gene data show CDR1 as KGHDR and CDR2 as SFDVKD.

The V call is TRBV10-3, the J call TRBJ2-7; no DNA is available, so the TRBD2 call from TCRdb remains unchecked. Germline CDR1 ENHRY, CDR2 SYGVKD. The CDR3 is 11 residues long. The CDR3 loop reads CAIGLSNEQYF.

This sequence joins TRBV20-1 and TRBJ1-1; TCRdb proposes TRBD1, but this gene call is untestable without DNA. The germline V gene has CDR1 DFQATT and CDR2 SNEGSKA (reference sequence). This CDR3 comprises 14 residues. Here the CDR3 reads CSARVPGRDTEAFF.

This clonotype is called medium-sized based on its frequency. The V gene is TRBV7-2, the J gene TRBJ2-1. The CDR3 runs to 15 residues. The V gene's germline CDR1 is SGHTA and CDR2 FQGNSA. The CDR3 is CASSATGGPYNEQFF.

The chain recombines TRBV6-6 with TRBJ1-1. The CDR3 loop spans 13 amino acids. Germline assignment: CDR1 MNHNY and CDR2 SVGAGI (reference sequence). This CDR3 reads CASSDTGNTEAFF.

V and J are TRBV14 and TRBJ1-6; with no DNA, the TCRdb D assignment of TRBD1 cannot be verified. CDR1 SGHDN and CDR2 FVKESK come from the germline V gene. The CDR3 is made up of 14 amino acids. The CDR3 here is CASSQMTVNSPLHF.

The rearrangement links TRBV6-5 to TRBJ1-1. The CDR3 sequence is 16 residues long. Germline CDR1 reads MNHEY; CDR2 reads SVGAGI. CDR3 amino acids: CASSNRDIGGATEAFF.

CDR3 loop: CASSMDSPNQPQHF. The chain is built from TRBV5-1 and TRBJ1-5. The CDR3 is 14 amino acids. Germline assignment: CDR1 SGHRS and CDR2 YFSETQ.

The chain is built from TRBV6-1 and TRBJ1-1. Germline assignment: CDR1 MNHNS and CDR2 SASEGT. The CDR3 consists of 15 residues. CDR3 sequence reads: CASSCKIETNTEAFF.

The chain combines TRBV12-3 or TRBV12-4 with TRBJ1-4. There are 14 residues in the CDR3. The CDR3 loop is CASSLFPYNEKLFF.

The genes are TRBV5-1 and TRBJ2-7; with no DNA, the TCRdb D assignment of TRBD2 cannot be verified. CDR1 SGHRS and CDR2 YFSETQ come from the germline V gene. The CDR3 runs 14 residues. CDR3 amino acids: CASSTGLEKYEQYF. The whole variable domain, remainder taken from reference TRBV5-1 and TRBJ2-7, is KAGVTQTPRYLIKTRGQQVTLSCSPISGHRSVSWYQQTPGQGLQFLFEYFSETQRNKGNFPGRFSGRQFSNSRSEMNVSTLELGDSALYLCASSTGLEKYEQYFGPGTRLTVT.

This chain joins TRBV6-1 and TRBJ1-2; TCRdb indicates TRBD1, and absent DNA this call remains unverified. The CDR3 runs to 16 residues. Germline V gene lookup returns CDR1 MNHNS and CDR2 SASEGT. The CDR3 sequence: CASLSNSKVAPYGYTF.